This TCR beta chain emerged from a study of blood T cell repertoires in COVID-19. The CDR3 consists of 18 residues. V was pared by 5 bases and J by 1 base, with 8 bases of the junction left unmatched. From germline, CDR1 is MNHEY and CDR2 SMNVEV (reference sequence). The table came from immunoSEQ multiplex PCR; TCRdb's copy has only in-frame clones and leaves some out. Among some 220,000 clones listed, 65% to 85% were seen once. This chain uses TRBV27 with TRBJ2-3; 14 bases agree with TRBD2. This TCR was recovered from a woman in her sixties with acute or convalescent COVID-19. What was sequenced was peripheral blood. CDR3 sequence (DNA): TGTGCCAGCAGTCAGACTAGCGGGGGGGCAGCGGGCACAGATACGCAGTATTTT. It is translated as CASSQTSGGAAGTDTQYF.